This TCR beta chain came from a study of sequential checkpoint blockade in melanoma. Study as a whole: Maintenance nivolumab came after either treatment sequence. TCRbeta immunosequencing was performed on DNA from around 91 pretreatment melanoma tumor samples.

Treatment here: randomized to nivolumab then ipilimumab (arm A) or the reverse (arm B). None of the patients previously received DNA-damaging chemotherapy. Data came from immunoSEQ multiplex PCR; TCRdb stores just in-frame clones and leaves some out. The data contain under 10,000 clones, about 28% of them seen just once; the ten biggest clones take up roughly 5.7%. With 0 bases removed from V and 5 bases from J, the gap between germline ends came to 13 bases. Germline loops: CDR1 MGHRA, CDR2 YSYEKL. The CDR3 covers 15 residues. This clone was counted a few times. Sequencing was performed on tumor tissue (inferred from file names), taken from a patient given nivolumab and ipilimumab in sequence. This clonotype was sampled from a human donor with melanoma. The V and J genes are TRBV4-1 and TRBJ1-1; a possible D gene is TRBD1 (6 bases). In DNA, the CDR3 is TGCGCCAGCAGCCAAGAAGGGGGGGGATCGACTGAAGCTTTCTTT. It specifies CASSQEGGGSTEAFF.